What follows describes a single T cell receptor beta chain. This record comes from a study of blood T cell repertoires in COVID-19. The assay was immunoSEQ multiplex PCR, and TCRdb's table has in-frame clones only and misses some. This sample carries under 350,000 clones, roughly 89% of them seen once, and the ten largest clones take around 4.4%. Per the germline V gene, CDR1 is SGHTA and CDR2 is FQGNSA. The V and J ends lost 5 bases and 1 base respectively, with 6 bases between them. The CDR3 is 12 amino acids. The sequenced material came from peripheral blood. This receptor was taken from a man aged 35-49 years with acute or convalescent COVID-19. This sequence joins TRBV7-2 and TRBJ2-7; D not certain. The chain's CDR3 is CASSQRSYEQYF. CDR3 sequence (DNA): TGTGCCAGCAGCCAGAGGTCCTACGAGCAGTACTTC.